The rows below give T cell receptor beta chains drawn from one sample of a study of T cells after yellow fever vaccination. From the 5' RACE reads, TCRdb called clonotypes with MiXCR, one entry per CDR3 protein. The sample carries 200,000 to 300,000 distinct CDR3 sequences, around 3.5% recorded once. Sequences were derived from PBMCs, sampled 15 days after the yellow fever booster vaccination. The receptor source for this set is a man aged 18 to 35 who received the YFV17D yellow fever vaccine. The CDR3 runs from the conserved cysteine through the conserved F or W. D genes are given only for firm matches. Rows may omit the clone size; those that give it use once, few, many or a size class.

V gene	clone size	D gene	J gene	CDR3 protein	CDR3 DNA
TRBV5-4	-	TRBD1	TRBJ1-1	CASSTPGQGNTEAFF	TGTGCCAGCAGCACCCCGGGACAGGGGAACACTGAAGCTTTCTTT
TRBV6-6	many	TRBD1	TRBJ2-3	CASSYSTGVGDTQYF	TGTGCCAGCAGTTACTCGACAGGGGTTGGGGATACGCAGTATTTT
TRBV29-1	-	TRBD1	TRBJ1-2	CSGLTGFDGYTF	TGCAGCGGGCTGACAGGGTTTGATGGCTACACCTTC
TRBV20-1	many	-	TRBJ1-6	CSAGEDLYNSPLHF	TGCAGTGCCGGGGAGGACCTCTATAATTCACCCCTCCACTTT
TRBV7-2	-	-	TRBJ1-6	CASSLERFSPLHF	TGTGCCAGCAGCTTGGAACGCTTTTCACCCCTCCACTTT
TRBV20-1	many	TRBD2	TRBJ2-3	CSASLLAGRDTQYF	TGCAGTGCCAGCCTTCTAGCGGGGAGGGATACGCAGTATTTT
TRBV6-2/TRBV6-3	many	-	TRBJ1-2	CASSPDVSYGYTF	TGTGCCAGCAGCCCGGACGTATCTTATGGCTACACCTTC
TRBV3-1	many	-	TRBJ1-3	CASRANMGLSGNTIYF	TGTGCCAGCAGAGCCAATATGGGGCTCTCTGGAAACACCATATATTTT
TRBV9	many	-	TRBJ1-6	CASSVAGTPLHF	TGTGCCAGCAGCGTAGCGGGGACACCCCTCCACTTT
TRBV6-5	many	TRBD2	TRBJ2-3	CASSYGAGGPSTDTQYF	TGTGCCAGCAGTTACGGGGCGGGGGGGCCCTCAACAGATACGCAGTATTTT
TRBV20-1	many	-	TRBJ2-7	CSASSVTRNFYEQYF	TGCAGTGCTAGTTCTGTGACACGGAATTTCTACGAGCAGTACTTC
TRBV5-4	many	-	TRBJ2-5	CASSISGPFQETQYF	TGTGCCAGCAGCATCTCAGGGCCGTTTCAAGAGACCCAGTACTTC
TRBV5-6	many	-	TRBJ1-1	CASSLLQSNTEAFF	TGTGCCAGCAGCTTGCTACAGTCTAACACTGAAGCTTTCTTT
TRBV21-1	many	-	TRBJ1-6	CASSNVGDSPLHF	TGTGCCAGCAGTAATGTTGGGGATTCACCCCTCCACTTT
TRBV20-1	many	TRBD2	TRBJ2-1	CSATGTSVNEQFF	TGCAGTGCAACCGGGACTAGCGTCAATGAGCAGTTCTTC
TRBV4-2	many	TRBD1	TRBJ2-1	CASSQVKGGRHF	TGTGCCAGCAGCCAAGTGAAAGGGGGCCGGCACTTC
TRBV7-3	many	-	TRBJ2-1	CASSQGGSYNEQFF	TGTGCCAGCAGCCAGGGCGGCTCCTACAATGAGCAGTTCTTC
TRBV20-1	many	TRBD1	TRBJ1-2	CSVRPGQDPYGYTF	TGCAGTGTACGTCCGGGACAGGACCCCTATGGCTACACCTTC
TRBV7-2	many	TRBD1	TRBJ2-2	CASSWPRDRVTGELFF	TGTGCCAGCAGCTGGCCCCGGGACAGGGTCACCGGGGAGCTGTTTTTT
TRBV18	many	-	TRBJ1-5	CASSPPGAVDQPQHF	TGTGCCAGCTCACCTCCAGGGGCGGTTGATCAGCCCCAGCATTTT
TRBV7-9	many	TRBD2	TRBJ2-2	CASSLGTTGPGELFF	TGTGCCAGCAGCCTAGGGACTACGGGCCCCGGGGAGCTGTTTTTT
TRBV28	many	TRBD2	TRBJ2-1	CASSRPPGGASNEQFF	TGTGCCAGCAGTCGCCCCCCGGGGGGTGCAAGTAATGAGCAGTTCTTC
TRBV20-1	many	TRBD2	TRBJ2-1	CSASLSGAFYNEQFF	TGCAGTGCTAGCCTCAGCGGGGCCTTCTACAATGAGCAGTTCTTC
TRBV7-3	few	TRBD1	TRBJ2-6	CASSGDHGDRVTGANVLTF	TGTGCCAGCAGCGGGGATCACGGGGACAGGGTGACTGGGGCCAACGTCCTGACTTTC
TRBV2	many	-	TRBJ1-2	CASRGDTPRYGYTF	TGTGCCAGCAGGGGGGACACGCCTCGCTATGGCTACACCTTC
TRBV4-1	many	TRBD1	TRBJ1-2	CASSGLRLGGTGGAAGYTF	TGCGCCAGCAGCGGGCTTCGTTTGGGCGGGACAGGGGGCGCGGCTGGCTACACCTTC
TRBV7-8	many	TRBD1	TRBJ2-2	CASSPIDRGRTGELFF	TGTGCCAGCAGCCCGATCGACAGGGGACGGACCGGGGAGCTGTTTTTT
TRBV2	many	-	TRBJ1-2	CASTPQVSVGYGYTF	TGTGCCAGCACACCCCAGGTCTCTGTGGGGTATGGCTACACCTTC
TRBV7-9	many	-	TRBJ2-3	CASSLAVASDTQYF	TGTGCCAGCAGCTTAGCGGTAGCTTCAGATACGCAGTATTTT
TRBV29-1	many	TRBD2	TRBJ2-3	CSVELLAGGVYF	TGCAGCGTTGAACTATTAGCGGGGGGAGTGTATTTT
TRBV5-1	many	-	TRBJ2-7	CASSSPHVGDEQYF	TGCGCCAGCAGCTCCCCGCACGTTGGGGACGAGCAGTACTTC
TRBV7-9	few	-	TRBJ2-3	CASSPYGRESTDTQYF	TGTGCCAGCAGCCCCTACGGACGGGAGAGCACAGATACGCAGTATTTT
TRBV27	many	-	TRBJ1-4	CASSNQGWANEKLFF	TGTGCCAGCAGTAATCAGGGCTGGGCTAATGAAAAACTGTTTTTT
TRBV5-1	many	-	TRBJ2-5	CASSLVSELETQYF	TGCGCCAGCAGCTTGGTGTCCGAGCTGGAGACCCAGTACTTC
TRBV11-2	many	-	TRBJ2-3	CASSSQAITSTDTQYF	TGTGCCAGCAGCTCCCAAGCTATTACTAGCACAGATACGCAGTATTTT
TRBV5-1	many	-	TRBJ2-1	CASSLTLDNEQFF	TGCGCCAGCAGCCTGACTCTCGACAATGAGCAGTTCTTC
TRBV14	many	-	TRBJ1-2	CASSQEPSVAGYTF	TGTGCCAGCAGCCAAGAGCCCTCGGTGGCTGGCTACACCTTC
TRBV12-3/TRBV12-4	many	-	TRBJ2-1	CASSLVQRGYNEQFF	TGTGCCAGCAGTTTGGTACAGAGGGGATACAATGAGCAGTTCTTC
TRBV7-7	many	TRBD2	TRBJ2-5	CASSHGTSGAQETQYF	TGTGCCAGCAGCCATGGGACTAGCGGGGCCCAAGAGACCCAGTACTTC
TRBV13	-	-	TRBJ1-2	CASSLRGGAPGGYTF	TGTGCCAGCAGCCTCCGCGGTGGGGCTCCGGGGGGCTACACCTTC
TRBV11-3	many	TRBD1	TRBJ2-3	CASGPTGTDTQYF	TGTGCCAGCGGACCGACAGGGACAGATACGCAGTATTTT
TRBV4-3	-	TRBD1	TRBJ1-6	CASSLEGTGRSPLHF	TGCGCCAGCAGCCTAGAAGGGACAGGGCGTTCACCCCTCCACTTT
TRBV10-3	many	TRBD2	TRBJ2-3	CAISGLAGATDTQYF	TGTGCCATCAGCGGACTAGCGGGGGCCACAGATACGCAGTATTTT
TRBV21-1	many	-	TRBJ2-5	CASSKKTGGQETQYF	TGTGCCAGCAGCAAAAAGACAGGGGGCCAAGAGACCCAGTACTTC
TRBV23-1	many	-	TRBJ2-5	CASSQDKYQETQYF	TGCGCCAGCAGTCAGGACAAGTACCAAGAGACCCAGTACTTC
TRBV5-1	many	-	TRBJ2-2	CASSPPTYTGELFF	TGCGCCAGCAGCCCCCCGACCTACACGGGGGAGCTGTTTTTT
TRBV4-3	many	TRBD2	TRBJ2-5	CASSHQKFSGGNQETQYF	TGCGCCAGCAGCCACCAAAAGTTCTCGGGGGGGAACCAAGAGACCCAGTACTTC
TRBV7-2	many	-	TRBJ2-5	CASSLGDPRETQYF	TGTGCCAGCAGCTTGGGGGACCCCCGGGAGACCCAGTACTTC
TRBV5-8	many	TRBD1	TRBJ2-3	CASSQLRDSATDTQYF	TGTGCCAGCAGCCAACTCCGGGACAGCGCCACAGATACGCAGTATTTT
TRBV20-1	many	TRBD1	TRBJ1-2	CSAINRGTTYGYTF	TGCAGTGCTATTAACAGGGGGACCACCTATGGCTACACCTTC
TRBV5-4	many	-	TRBJ2-3	CASSLERGASDTQYF	TGTGCCAGCAGCTTGGAAAGGGGCGCTTCAGATACGCAGTATTTT
TRBV5-4	many	-	TRBJ2-2	CASSPVTGELFF	TGTGCCAGCAGCCCTGTTACCGGGGAGCTGTTTTTT
TRBV20-1	many	TRBD1	TRBJ2-3	CSAGEGTGRDTQYF	TGCAGTGCCGGAGAGGGGACAGGTCGGGATACGCAGTATTTT
TRBV20-1	many	TRBD2	TRBJ2-2	CSASPLGLAGGNNTGELFF	TGCAGTGCTAGTCCCTTGGGACTAGCGGGGGGGAACAACACCGGGGAGCTGTTTTTT